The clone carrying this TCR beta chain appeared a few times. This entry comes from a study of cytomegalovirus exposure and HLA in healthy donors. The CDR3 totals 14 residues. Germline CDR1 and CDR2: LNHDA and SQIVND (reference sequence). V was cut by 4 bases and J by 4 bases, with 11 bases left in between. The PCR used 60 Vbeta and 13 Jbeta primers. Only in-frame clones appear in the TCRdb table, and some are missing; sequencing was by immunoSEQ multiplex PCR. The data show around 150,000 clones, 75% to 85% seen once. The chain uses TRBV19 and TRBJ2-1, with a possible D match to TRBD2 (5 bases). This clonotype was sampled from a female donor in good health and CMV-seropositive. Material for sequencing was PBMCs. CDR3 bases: TGTGCCAGTAGTACCGGACTGGATTACAATGAGCAGTTCTTC. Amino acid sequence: CASSTGLDYNEQFF.